The 9 T cell receptor beta chains in this list originate from one sample, sequenced in a study of blood T cell repertoires in COVID-19. The table came from immunoSEQ multiplex PCR; TCRdb's copy has only in-frame clones and leaves some out. The table lists about 160,000 clones, roughly 88% of them singletons. Sequencing was carried out using peripheral blood. The receptors originated from a man aged 18 to 30 with acute or convalescent COVID-19.

This clone was observed a single time. This rearrangement joins TRBV27 to TRBJ1-2; 8 nucleotides match TRBD1. Trimming removed 5 bases from V and 4 bases from J; junction bases left unmatched: 6. Germline V CDR1 and CDR2: MNHEY, SMNVEV (reference sequence). The CDR3 is made up of 14 amino acids. For the CDR3, the DNA is TGTGCCAGCAGTCCCCAGGGGGCGAGCTATGGCTACACCTTC. As protein: CASSPQGASYGYTF.

This clone turned up a few times. This chain joins TRBV28 and TRBJ2-2; 8 positions match TRBD2. This CDR3 has 14 residues. The germline V gene encodes CDR1 MDHEN and CDR2 SYDVKM. J gave up 7 bases and V 6 bases, and 7 bases lay outside the gene matches. CDR3 DNA: TGTGCCAGCAGCAAGGCGGGGGGTTTCGGGGAGCTGTTTTTT. Encoded protein: CASSKAGGFGELFF.

The gene calls are TRBV5-1 and TRBJ1-4; 11 positions agree with TRBD1. This CDR3 is built from 17 residues. J was trimmed by 6 bases and V by 4 bases; bases with no gene match: 11. CDR1 SGHRS and CDR2 YFSETQ come from the germline V gene. CDR3 sequence reads: CASSRLGQGALDEKLFF. The CDR3, as DNA: TGCGCCAGCAGCCGTCTAGGACAGGGGGCATTGGATGAAAAACTGTTTTTT. Full variable domain (outside the CDR3, taken from reference TRBV5-1 and TRBJ1-4): KAGVTQTPRYLIKTRGQQVTLSCSPISGHRSVSWYQQTPGQGLQFLFEYFSETQRNKGNFPGRFSGRQFSNSRSEMNVSTLELGDSALYLCASSRLGQGALDEKLFFGSGTQLSVL.

This clone was found once. V gene TRBV7-9 combines with J gene TRBJ1-1; 7 nucleotides align to TRBD1. The CDR3 covers 17 residues. The germline CDR1 and CDR2 sequences are SEHNR and FQNEAQ (reference sequence). Germline trimming cut 3 bases from V and 2 bases from J; bases unmatched to any gene: 12. The CDR3 DNA is TGTGCCAGCAGCTTTATGACAGGGTCGCTCATCAACACTGAAGCTTTCTTT. Translated, it gives CASSFMTGSLINTEAFF.

V gene TRBV10-1 combines with J gene TRBJ1-2; D remains ambiguous. With 5 bases removed from V and 1 base from J, the gap between germline ends came to 8 bases. The CDR3 is made up of 13 amino acids. CDR1 and CDR2 from the germline V gene are WNHNN and SYGVQD (reference sequence). CDR3 protein: CASSSQVNYGYTF. As DNA, the CDR3 is TGCGCCAGCAGTAGCCAAGTTAACTATGGCTACACCTTC.

The CDR3 coding sequence is TGTGCCAGCAGCGAAGGACTAGCGGGCCTTCTTTACAATGAGCAGTTCTTC. It is translated as CASSEGLAGLLYNEQFF. The chain is built from TRBV14 and TRBJ2-1, with 11 bases aligning to TRBD2. V trimming: 5 bases; J trimming: 4 bases; junction bases outside the gene matches: 10. The CDR3 runs 17 residues. Germline assignment: CDR1 SGHDN and CDR2 FVKESK.

This clone was observed a few times. The chain has TRBV10-3 and TRBJ2-5, with D perhaps TRBD2 (6 bases). Germline V gene data show CDR1 as ENHRY and CDR2 as SYGVKD. The length of the CDR3 is 15 residues. V lost 5 bases, J lost 3 bases, and 16 bases lay in between. CDR3: CAISRPYGGEETQYF. The CDR3 bases are TGTGCCATCAGTCGCCCGTACGGGGGTGAAGAGACCCAGTACTTC.

The chain joins TRBV6-2 or TRBV6-3 to TRBJ2-3, with D tentatively TRBD1 (6 bases). Germline values: CDR1 MNHEY, CDR2 SVGEGT. The CDR3 is 15 residues long. Trimming took 0 bases from V and 4 from J, leaving 11 bases between them. The CDR3 nucleotides are TGTGCCAGCAGTTACTCACCAGGGGCCTCAGATACGCAGTATTTT. This gives the protein CASSYSPGASDTQYF.

The table lists this clone with a count of one. The chain joins TRBV19 to TRBJ2-2, with D perhaps TRBD2 (6 bases). This CDR3 is 18 amino acids long. The germline V gene has CDR1 LNHDA and CDR2 SQIVND (reference sequence). V gave up 9 bases and J gave up 0 bases, with 23 bases separating them. The CDR3 coding sequence is TGTGCCAGCCTCAGGGAGGCCCGCCTTATTCCGAACACCGGGGAGCTGTTTTTT. Protein product: CASLREARLIPNTGELFF.